The entry that follows covers one TCR beta chain sequence. One entry per CDR3 protein, called by TCRdb with MiXCR from the 5' RACE reads. Here the sample spans tens of thousands of distinct CDR3 sequences, approximately 10% being singletons. Germline values: CDR1 MNHNS, CDR2 SASEGT. This CDR3 contains 11 residues. Trimming removed 7 bases at V and 13 bases at J, with 14 bases between. The sample comes from a study of early T cells in non-severe SARS-CoV-2 infection. The receptor's source is an adult who was a healthcare worker with PCR-confirmed SARS-CoV-2 infection or an uninfected control (not recorded which). The chain is built from TRBV6-1 and TRBJ2-1; TRBD2 is a possible D gene (7 bases). The source material was whole blood, sampled at baseline. CDR3 sequence reads: CASKRGGVQFF. The DNA for the CDR3 is TGTGCCAGCAAGAGGGGGGGTGTTCAGTTCTTC.